This entry describes one T cell receptor (beta chain). Its matching antigen is unknown. Each donor's status was that of a healthy bone marrow donor. This record comes from a study of cytomegalovirus exposure and HLA in healthy donors. Findings and limits, study-wide: TCR beta chain V- and J-gene trimming was linked, in a later analysis, to a missense variant in DCLRE1C. Most sequenced TCRs were rare (though some public TCRs occurred in many donors). The study recorded about 150 TCR beta chains that were cytomegalovirus-associated.

The primer mix had 60 Vbeta and 13 Jbeta primers. The table came from immunoSEQ multiplex PCR; TCRdb's copy has only in-frame clones and leaves some out. Among some 80,000 clones listed, around 81% were seen once. Sequencing was carried out using PBMCs. The receptor comes from a man in his forties in good health and CMV-seronegative.

DNA for the CDR3: TGTGCCAGCAGGAAACTAGGACAGGGCGAGAACCATGGCTACACCTTC. Residues: CASRKLGQGENHGYTF. V and J are TRBV28 and TRBJ1-2; 8 bases are a match to TRBD1. CDR1 MDHEN and CDR2 SYDVKM come from the germline V gene. Trimming took 6 bases from V and 6 from J; bases not matched to a gene: 15. The CDR3 contains 16 residues.